Given below is one T cell receptor beta chain in context. This entry comes from a study of blood T cell repertoires in COVID-19. In the study overall: Samples came from the United States, Italy and Spain, spanning acute and convalescent COVID-19. PBMCs, B-cell-depleted T cells, or T cells provided the cDNA or gDNA that made up the material.

Original processing notes: For nucleated cells, counts were estimated from reference gene primer amplification. Sequenced by immunoSEQ multiplex PCR; TCRdb stores in-frame clones only, minus some. V, J and clone size are those of that table, while D and trimming were read from the DNA. The sample shows roughly 85,000 clones, just over 85% of them seen only once. This CDR3 has 14 amino acids. V was clipped by 0 bases and J by 5 bases; unmatched bases: 4. Looked up from germline, CDR1 is LGHNA and CDR2 is YSLEER. Sequenced input: peripheral blood. The receptor was isolated from a man aged 50 to 60 with active or convalescent COVID-19. This chain links TRBV4-3 with TRBJ2-7, with TRBD2 identical over 7 bases. The CDR3 region has the DNA TGCGCCAGCAGCCAAGAAGCGGGGTCTGACGAGCAGTACTTC. Its protein product is CASSQEAGSDEQYF.